A selection of T cell receptor beta chains follows, all from one sample in a study of OX40 agonist ivuxolimab in advanced cancers. Sequenced by immunoSEQ multiplex PCR; TCRdb stores in-frame clones only, minus some. The table lists some 66,000 clones, 70% to 90% of them singletons. Sequenced material: CD4+ or CD8+ T cells sorted from blood, taken in a trial of the OX40 agonist ivuxolimab. The receptors shown here come from an adult with an advanced solid tumor such as melanoma, head and neck, liver or kidney cancer. The CDR3 runs from the conserved cysteine through the conserved F or W. The D gene is left open where the match is weak. Clone sizes are given selectively: once, few, many, or a class where the clone is expanded.

CDR3 protein	CDR3 DNA	D gene	V gene	J gene	CDR3 length	clone size
CASSPMTTDTQYF	TGTGCCAGCAGCCCCATGACCACAGATACGCAGTATTTT	NA	TRBV11-3	TRBJ2-3	13	NA
CASSEPVSNTIYF	TGTGCCAGCAGTGAACCCGTGTCCAACACCATATATTTT	NA	TRBV2	TRBJ1-3	13	once
CASSSPHGQGSYEQYF	TGTGCCAGCAGTTCCCCCCACGGACAGGGGTCCTACGAGCAGTACTTC	TRBD1	TRBV28	TRBJ2-7	16	NA
CASSLDPQNTEAFF	TGCGCCAGCAGCTTGGACCCCCAGAACACTGAAGCTTTCTTT	NA	TRBV5-1	TRBJ1-1	14	NA
CATSRERETEAFF	TGTGCCACCAGCAGAGAAAGGGAAACTGAAGCTTTCTTT	NA	TRBV15	TRBJ1-1	13	NA
CASSQYTEAFF	TGTGCCAGCAGCCAGTACACTGAAGCTTTCTTT	NA	TRBV14	TRBJ1-1	11	NA
CASSKEVGPQQEQYF	TGCGCCAGCAGCAAGGAGGTCGGGCCACAGCAGGAGCAGTACTTC	NA	TRBV5-1	TRBJ2-7	15	NA
CASRGAGEEKLFF	TGTGCCAGTAGGGGGGCCGGAGAGGAAAAACTGTTTTTT	NA	TRBV19	TRBJ1-4	13	NA
CASSTRGETQYF	TGTGCCAGTAGTACCAGGGGGGAGACCCAGTACTTC	TRBD1	TRBV19	TRBJ2-5	12	NA
CASSLDRGATNYGYTF	TGTGCCAGCAGCTTAGATAGGGGGGCAACTAACTATGGCTACACCTTC	NA	TRBV7-8	TRBJ1-2	16	NA
CATSRGVRGQGNQPQHF	TGTGCCACCAGCAGGGGAGTTCGGGGCCAGGGAAATCAGCCCCAGCATTTT	NA	TRBV15	TRBJ1-5	17	once
CASSRSSSGGYEQYF	TGTGCCAGCAGCCGATCCTCTAGCGGGGGATACGAGCAGTACTTC	TRBD2	TRBV4-2	TRBJ2-7	15	NA
CASSLSGNSPLHF	TGCGCCAGCAGCTTGTCCGGCAATTCACCCCTCCACTTT	NA	TRBV5-1	TRBJ1-6	13	few
CASSRQGAGNQPQHF	TGTGCCAGTAGTAGACAGGGCGCGGGCAATCAGCCCCAGCATTTT	TRBD1	TRBV19	TRBJ1-5	15	few
CASSLGTGNTGELFF	TGCGCCAGCAGCTTAGGGACAGGGAACACCGGGGAGCTGTTTTTT	TRBD1	TRBV5-1	TRBJ2-2	15	NA
CASGDRTGSGTEAFF	TGTGCTAGTGGTGACAGGACAGGATCGGGCACTGAAGCTTTCTTT	TRBD1	TRBV12-5	TRBJ1-1	15	NA
CASSQVSYGYTF	TGCGCCAGCAGCCAAGTGTCCTATGGCTACACCTTC	NA	TRBV4-1	TRBJ1-2	12	few
CASSAPPGQYYGYTF	TGTGCCAGTAGTGCACCCCCGGGACAGTACTATGGCTACACCTTC	TRBD1	TRBV19	TRBJ1-2	15	few
CASRKGRINTEAFF	TGTGCCAGCAGGAAAGGGAGGATAAACACTGAAGCTTTCTTT	NA	TRBV28	TRBJ1-1	14	NA
CASRDRLSEKLFF	TGCGCCAGTCGGGACAGGTTGAGTGAAAAACTGTTTTTT	TRBD1	TRBV10-2	TRBJ1-4	13	NA
CASSLTGSNNEQFF	TGCGCCAGCAGTCTGACAGGGAGCAACAATGAGCAGTTCTTC	TRBD1	TRBV5-1	TRBJ2-1	14	NA
CASSEQGSSYGYTF	TGTGCCAGCAGTGAGCAGGGGTCTAGCTATGGCTACACCTTC	NA	TRBV6-1	TRBJ1-2	14	NA
CASLQPREETQYF	TGTGCCAGCCTCCAACCGCGGGAAGAGACCCAGTACTTC	NA	TRBV2	TRBJ2-5	13	NA
CATRFPPMDTQYF	TGTGCCACCAGGTTCCCGCCAATGGATACGCAGTATTTT	NA	TRBV15	TRBJ2-3	13	NA
CASRQDRFYSYEQYF	TGTGCCAGCAGGCAAGACAGGTTTTACTCCTACGAGCAGTACTTC	NA	TRBV6-6	TRBJ2-7	15	once
CASSPESGSPYEQYF	TGTGCCAGCAGCCCTGAGAGCGGGAGCCCCTACGAGCAGTACTTC	TRBD2	TRBV5-4	TRBJ2-7	15	NA
CASSLTETGVEQYF	TGTGCCAGCTCCCTAACGGAGACGGGGGTAGAGCAGTACTTC	NA	TRBV18	TRBJ2-7	14	NA
CASRLTGNTNEKLFF	TGTGCCAGCAGACTAACAGGGAATACTAATGAAAAACTGTTTTTT	NA	TRBV7-9	TRBJ1-4	15	NA
CASSPDRGRVGYTF	TGTGCCAGCAGTCCGGACAGGGGGCGAGTTGGCTACACCTTC	TRBD1	TRBV6-5	TRBJ1-2	14	NA
CASSFPGSDEKLFF	TGTGCCAGCAGTTTTCCAGGGAGCGATGAAAAACTGTTTTTT	NA	TRBV28	TRBJ1-4	14	once
CSVEEGEVYGYTF	TGCAGCGTTGAGGAGGGGGAGGTCTATGGCTACACCTTC	NA	TRBV29-1	TRBJ1-2	13	NA
CASNQRGLAFF	TGTGCCAGCAATCAAAGGGGGCTAGCTTTCTTT	TRBD1	TRBV6-6	TRBJ1-1	11	NA
CASSVLLNQPQHF	TGTGCCAGCAGTGTACTGCTCAATCAGCCCCAGCATTTT	NA	TRBV28	TRBJ1-5	13	few
CASSEDSLSEKLFF	TGTGCCAGCAGTGAAGACAGCTTAAGTGAAAAACTGTTTTTT	NA	TRBV6-5	TRBJ1-4	14	once
CASSSNIDTQYF	TGTGCCAGCAGTTCTAACATAGATACGCAGTATTTT	NA	TRBV6-5	TRBJ2-3	12	NA
CASSLPSGQKGGYTF	TGTGCCAGCAGTTTGCCCTCGGGACAGAAAGGGGGCTACACCTTC	TRBD1	TRBV28	TRBJ1-2	15	NA
CASSFLGQGDGQFF	TGCGCCAGCAGTTTTTTGGGACAGGGAGACGGGCAGTTCTTC	TRBD1	TRBV5-1	TRBJ2-1	14	NA
CASSLRTSGADTQYF	TGTGCCAGCAGCTTACGGACTAGCGGTGCAGATACGCAGTATTTT	TRBD2	TRBV5-6	TRBJ2-3	15	NA
CASSFLDAGEQYF	TGTGCCAGCAGTTTTCTCGACGCGGGCGAGCAGTACTTC	NA	TRBV27	TRBJ2-7	13	NA
CASSLVGGSDTQYF	TGTGCCAGCAGTTTGGTCGGGGGCTCAGATACGCAGTATTTT	NA	TRBV27	TRBJ2-3	14	NA
CAISESRASGFQETQYF	TGTGCCATCAGTGAGTCGAGGGCTAGCGGGTTCCAAGAGACCCAGTACTTC	TRBD2	TRBV10-3	TRBJ2-5	17	NA
CASNRDPSYEQYF	TGCGCCAGCAACCGGGACCCCTCCTACGAGCAGTACTTC	NA	TRBV5-1	TRBJ2-7	13	once
CASSEWQGRVTDTQYF	TGTGCCAGCAGTGAATGGCAGGGAAGAGTCACAGATACGCAGTATTTT	NA	TRBV2	TRBJ2-3	16	NA
CASNPGDEQYF	TGCGCCAGCAACCCCGGGGACGAGCAGTACTTC	NA	TRBV5-1	TRBJ2-7	11	NA
CASSLAGIADTQYF	TGCGCCAGCAGCTTGGCCGGGATAGCAGATACGCAGTATTTT	NA	TRBV5-1	TRBJ2-3	14	NA
CASTPSGWAADTQYF	TGTGCCAGCACACCTAGCGGGTGGGCGGCAGATACGCAGTATTTT	TRBD2	TRBV27	TRBJ2-3	15	NA
CASSFQGAGGYNEQFF	TGCGCCAGCAGCTTTCAGGGCGCAGGGGGCTATAATGAGCAGTTCTTC	TRBD1	TRBV5-1	TRBJ2-1	16	NA
CSTGQNTEAFF	TGCAGCACCGGACAGAACACTGAAGCTTTCTTT	NA	TRBV20-1	TRBJ1-1	11	NA